This record covers a single TCR beta chain. Antigen: not known. This record belongs to a study of identical twins. Study-wide findings and caveats: Among out-of-frame alpha sequences shared by twins, low generation probability occurred in excess. Out-of-frame TCR alpha sharing observed in monozygotic twins exceeded model estimates.

The donors were all healthy and Caucasian. Unique molecular identifiers were in the cDNA, with template-switch universal primer binding. TCRdb processed the 5' RACE reads anew with MiXCR; each CDR3 protein has one entry. This sample has 450,000 to 650,000 distinct CDR3 sequences, with approximately 16% found just once. J was trimmed by 3 bases and V by 6 bases; bases with no gene match: 8. The CDR3 has 15 amino acids. These data also featured in a second study, about yellow fever vaccine responses in identical twins.

The chain joins TRBV12-3 or TRBV12-4 to TRBJ1-5; TRBD1 matches at 7 bases. Sequenced input: CD4+ T cells sorted from blood. This clonotype was sampled from a woman aged 18-29 years in good health. CDR3: CASRPRGGHNQPQHF. CDR3 DNA sequence: TGTGCCAGCAGACCCAGGGGGGGCCACAATCAGCCCCAGCATTTT.